The 20 T cell receptor beta chains in this list originate from one sample, sequenced in a study of T cells in Graves' hyperthyroidism and ophthalmopathy. RNA transcripts provided the source from which TCR beta CDR3 regions were amplified. A set of HTBI primers served as the primers for a first-round RT-PCR of the TCR CDR3. In TCRdb, the multiplex PCR reads were re-called with MiXCR into one record per CDR3 protein. The profile shows 650,000 to 700,000 distinct CDR3 sequences, 17% of them singletons. Sequenced: blood. Every receptor here comes from a man aged 50-59 years with Graves' hyperthyroidism.

The chain recombines TRBV12-3 or TRBV12-4 with TRBJ1-2; the match to TRBD1 covers 7 bases. J lost 7 bases, V lost 6 bases, and 11 bases had no gene match. This CDR3 region has 14 residues. The CDR3 is CASSARQGESGYTF. The CDR3 nucleotides are TGTGCCAGCAGCGCTAGACAGGGTGAGAGTGGCTACACCTTC.

The gene calls are TRBV29-1 and TRBJ2-3; D remains unclear. Germline assignment: CDR1 SQVTM and CDR2 ANQGSEA. V was clipped by 6 bases and J by 9 bases, with 19 bases between them. The CDR3 extends over 13 amino acids. DNA for the CDR3: TGCAGCGTGGGGTGGAGTAGCTTAGACACGCAGTATTTT. Its protein is CSVGWSSLDTQYF.

This clonotype was counted many times. The V and J genes are TRBV12-3 or TRBV12-4 and TRBJ2-5, with D hard to call. This CDR3 region has 12 residues. V was cut by 1 base and J by 5 bases, with 5 bases left in between. CDR3 sequence (DNA): TGTGCCAGCAGTTTAGATGAGGAGACCCAGTACTTC. Its translation is CASSLDEETQYF.

The chain uses TRBV7-2 and TRBJ2-5; D assignment may be TRBD1 or TRBD2 (5 bases each). Per the germline V gene, CDR1 is SGHTA and CDR2 is FQGNSA. This CDR3 has 14 residues. Deletions cut 5 bases from V and 3 bases from J, with 13 bases between. CDR3 sequence reads: CASSDYAGKETQYF. The CDR3 nucleotides are TGTGCCAGCAGCGACTACGCAGGGAAAGAGACCCAGTACTTC.

This clonotype was seen more than once but under ten times. The CDR3 coding sequence is TGTGCCAGCAGTTATTGGTCGGAGGAGACTGAAGCTTTCTTT. It is translated as CASSYWSEETEAFF. The rearrangement links TRBV6-5 to TRBJ1-1, with D hard to call. This CDR3 comprises 14 residues. Germline V gives CDR1 MNHEY, CDR2 SVGAGI. V shed 3 bases and J shed 5 bases, with 13 bases lying between them.

This clonotype was detected a few times. The chain combines TRBV3-1 with TRBJ1-4; no clear D gene. CDR3 length equals 15 residues. Germline V CDR1 and CDR2: LGHDT, YNNKEL (reference sequence). V gave up 5 bases and J gave up 0 bases, with 10 bases separating them. The CDR3 sequence is CASSAHIATNEKLFF. The CDR3 DNA reads as TGTGCCAGCAGCGCACACATAGCAACTAATGAAAAACTGTTTTTT.

The chain links TRBV6-1 to TRBJ2-2, with 8 bases that match TRBD2. V lost 10 bases, J lost 4 bases, and 11 bases stayed unmatched. The CDR3 runs to 15 residues. The germline gives CDR1 MNHNS, CDR2 SASEGT. As DNA, the CDR3 is TGTGCCACAGGGAGAGCGGGAGTTGGCACCGGGGAGCTGTTTTTT. Amino acids: CATGRAGVGTGELFF.

This clonotype was observed a few times. The chain employs TRBV19 and TRBJ2-1; a possible D gene is TRBD2 (5 bases). From germline, CDR1 is LNHDA and CDR2 SQIVND (reference sequence). V was cut by 5 bases and J by 7 bases, with 12 bases left in between. The CDR3 runs 13 residues. In DNA form, the CDR3 reads TGTGCCAGTAGTGCGAGGGTCTGGAATGAGCAGTTCTTC. This sequence encodes CASSARVWNEQFF.

The chain employs TRBV13 and TRBJ2-4; no firm D call. CDR3 length: 17 residues. Germline lookup yields CDR1 PRHDT and CDR2 FYEKMQ (reference sequence). Trimming shortened V by 0 bases and J by 2 bases, and 14 bases separated the two germline ends. The CDR3 loop reads CASSLGGLNLPKNIQYF. The CDR3 region has the DNA TGTGCCAGCAGCTTAGGCGGGTTAAATCTCCCCAAAAACATTCAGTACTTC. Looking up the rest from reference TRBV13 and TRBJ2-4 gives the full variable domain: AAGVIQSPRHLIKEKRETATLKCYPIPRHDTVYWYQQGPGQDPQFLISFYEKMQSDKGSIPDRFSAQQFSDYHSELNMSSLELGDSALYFCASSLGGLNLPKNIQYFGAGTRLSVL.

This clonotype was detected many times. The rearrangement links TRBV28 to TRBJ1-2; 7 bases map to TRBD1. The CDR3 totals 15 residues. J lost 8 bases, V lost 6 bases, and 15 bases had no gene match. Germline-derived CDR1 and CDR2 are MDHEN and SYDVKM. Here the CDR3 reads CASRPPQEGAGGYTF. Here the CDR3 DNA reads TGTGCCAGCAGGCCCCCTCAGGAGGGGGCTGGAGGCTACACCTTC.

This clonotype was observed at least ten times. The chain combines TRBV30 with TRBJ1-1; the match to TRBD1 covers 7 bases. This CDR3 comprises 11 residues. V shed 0 bases and J 10 bases; nucleotides not matched to a gene: 2. Germline V gene data show CDR1 as GTSNPN and CDR2 as SVGIG (reference sequence). Here the CDR3 reads CAWSVHRGAFF. CDR3 sequence (DNA): TGTGCCTGGAGTGTACACAGGGGAGCTTTCTTT.

The V and J genes are TRBV4-3 and TRBJ2-1; possible D gene TRBD2, 6 bases. From germline, CDR1 is LGHNA and CDR2 YSLEER. V shed 2 bases and J shed 7 bases, with 15 bases lying between them. CDR3 length: 15 amino acids. CDR3 sequence reads: CASSQRDGSGNEQFF. CDR3 nucleotide sequence: TGCGCCAGCAGCCAAAGAGACGGGAGTGGAAATGAGCAGTTCTTC.

This clonotype was counted between two and nine times. The chain is built from TRBV3-1 and TRBJ1-1, with 7 bases aligning to TRBD1. Germline V gene data show CDR1 as LGHDT and CDR2 as YNNKEL (reference sequence). Trimming at V came to 4 bases and at J to 5 bases, leaving 10 bases not matched to a gene. The CDR3 has 15 residues. The chain's CDR3 is CASSRSETGRTEAFF. The CDR3 DNA follows: TGTGCCAGCAGCCGCAGCGAGACAGGGAGGACTGAAGCTTTCTTT.

V gene TRBV10-1 combines with J gene TRBJ2-5, with D perhaps TRBD1 (7 bases). Trimming pared 2 bases from V and 7 bases from J, leaving 11 bases between. CDR1 is WNHNN and CDR2 is SYGVQD in the germline V gene (reference sequence). This CDR3 has 13 residues. CDR3 in DNA: TGCGCCAGCAGTGAGGGGCAGGGGGGGACCCAGTACTTC. Amino acids: CASSEGQGGTQYF.

In DNA, the CDR3 is TGTGCCACCAGCAGAGTACCGGACTACACCTACGAGCAGTACTTC. Translated, it gives CATSRVPDYTYEQYF. The chain links TRBV15 to TRBJ2-7; TRBD2 might be the D (6 bases). The CDR3 spans 15 residues. CDR1 and CDR2 from the germline V gene are LNHNV and YYDKDF (reference sequence). V was trimmed by 1 base and J by 2 bases, leaving 12 bases between them.

As to this clonotype: A clone one base away is much larger, so this may be a read error. The gene calls are TRBV27 and TRBJ2-2, with 7 nucleotides matching TRBD2. CDR3 length: 17 residues. After removal of 8 bases from V and 4 bases from J, the junction contained 16 bases not matched to a gene. Per germline, CDR1 MNHEY and CDR2 SMNVEV (reference sequence). The CDR3 reads CASGQFGGGGATGELFF. The CDR3 bases are TGTGCCAGCGGTCAGTTTGGTGGGGGGGGTGCCACCGGGGAGCTGTTTTTT.

This clonotype occurred a few times. The chain recombines TRBV27 with TRBJ2-1, with D hard to call. Trimming pared 2 bases from V and 11 bases from J, leaving 10 bases between. The CDR3 has 12 residues. Germline CDR1 and CDR2: MNHEY and SMNVEV (reference sequence). The CDR3 reads CASSLNRAKQFF. In DNA form, the CDR3 reads TGTGCCAGCAGTTTAAACCGGGCCAAGCAGTTCTTC.

This clonotype was seen repeatedly, ten times or more. The junction and the germline gene differ at one end; a read error may be behind it. The chain is built from TRBV5-1 and TRBJ2-1; no clear D. CDR1 is SGHRS, CDR2 YFSETQ, per germline. There are 12 residues in the CDR3. This CDR3 is CASSLVSNEQFF. In DNA, the CDR3 is TGTGCCAGCAGCTTAGTGTCCAATGAGCAGTTCTTC.

This clonotype was seen repeatedly, ten times or more. A much larger clone is a single base away; this may be a read error. The chain employs TRBV2 and TRBJ2-3; D is unclear. V lost 6 bases and J 2 bases, leaving 3 bases between the germline ends. Germline-derived CDR1 and CDR2 are SNHLY and FYNNEI. This CDR3 is 11 amino acids long. CDR3 in DNA: TGTGCCAGCAGGTTCACAGATACGCAGTATTTT. Protein: CASRFTDTQYF.

V gene TRBV12-3 or TRBV12-4 combines with J gene TRBJ2-1; 10 nucleotides agree with TRBD2. V lost 6 bases to trimming and J lost 5 bases; unmatched junction nucleotides: 7. This CDR3 is 15 amino acids long. The CDR3 nucleotides read TGTGCCAGCAGACTTCTAGCGGGAGAAAACAATGAGCAGTTCTTC. This sequence encodes CASRLLAGENNEQFF.